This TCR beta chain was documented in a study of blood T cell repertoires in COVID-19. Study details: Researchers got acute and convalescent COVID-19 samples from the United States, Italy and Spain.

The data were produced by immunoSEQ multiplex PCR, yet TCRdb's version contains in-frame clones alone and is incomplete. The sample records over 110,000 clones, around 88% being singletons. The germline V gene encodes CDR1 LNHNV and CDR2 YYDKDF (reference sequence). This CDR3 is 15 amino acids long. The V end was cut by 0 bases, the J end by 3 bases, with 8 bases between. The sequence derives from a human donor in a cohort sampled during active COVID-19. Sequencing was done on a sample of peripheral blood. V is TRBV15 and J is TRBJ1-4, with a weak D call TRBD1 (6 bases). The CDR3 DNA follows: TGTGCCACCAGCAGAGACAGGGGATCTAATGAAAAACTGTTTTTT. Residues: CATSRDRGSNEKLFF. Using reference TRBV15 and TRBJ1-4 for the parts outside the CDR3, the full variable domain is DAMVIQNPRYQVTQFGKPVTLSCSQTLNHNVMYWYQQKSSQAPKLLFHYYDKDFNNEADTPDNFQSRRPNTSFCFLDIRSPGLGDTAMYLCATSRDRGSNEKLFFGSGTQLSVL.